This T cell receptor beta chain derives from a study of shared clonotypes between healthy human individuals. Donors were healthy HIV-negative adults without recently reported acute infections or vaccinations. Study findings and constraints: The represented genetic and exposure-history diversity was limited by the small number of donors. An effect of sequencing depth on clonotype sharing among donors was expected.

Each subset's genomic DNA was shared equally among a number of immunoSEQ plates. Data came from immunoSEQ multiplex PCR; TCRdb stores just in-frame clones and leaves some out. This table holds over 400,000 clones, about 85% found once. Details on this clone: What it binds is not known.

The sequencing input was PBMCs. This TCR derives from a woman between 35 and 50 years old in good health. Some clones in this sample may be carry-over from other donors' samples.

CDR3 DNA: TGTGCCAGCAGGGAGACTAGCGGGAGGCCCACTGAGCAGTTCTTC. Its translation: CASRETSGRPTEQFF. The J gene is TRBJ2-1, the V gene TRBV6-6; TRBD2 matches 13 bases. The J segment lost 9 bases and the V segment lost 6 bases, leaving 8 bases of the junction unmatched. This CDR3 comprises 15 residues. Germline V lookup: CDR1 MNHNY, CDR2 SVGAGI (reference sequence).